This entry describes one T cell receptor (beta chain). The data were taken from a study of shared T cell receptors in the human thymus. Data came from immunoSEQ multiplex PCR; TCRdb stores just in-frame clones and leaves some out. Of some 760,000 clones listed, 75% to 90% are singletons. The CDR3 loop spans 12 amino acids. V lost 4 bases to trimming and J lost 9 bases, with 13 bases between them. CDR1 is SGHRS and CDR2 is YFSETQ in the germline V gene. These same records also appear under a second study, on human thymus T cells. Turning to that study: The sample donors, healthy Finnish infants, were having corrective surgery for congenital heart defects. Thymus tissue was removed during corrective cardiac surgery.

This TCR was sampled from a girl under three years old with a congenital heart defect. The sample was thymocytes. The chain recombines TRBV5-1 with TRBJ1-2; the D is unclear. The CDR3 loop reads CASSHGEPSYTF. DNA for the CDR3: TGCGCCAGCAGCCACGGAGAACCTAGCTACACCTTC.